This T cell receptor (beta chain) is from a study of beta chain features in type 1 diabetes. The V end lost 5 bases, the J end lost 2 bases, and 4 bases lay between the germline ends. Germline CDR1 reads KGHSH; CDR2 reads LQKENI. This CDR3 is 12 amino acids long. The authors reverse transcribed all of the isolated RNA, so sequencing captured expressed TCRB transcripts. The data were produced by immunoSEQ multiplex PCR, yet TCRdb's version contains in-frame clones alone and is incomplete. The data show around 320,000 clones, around 15% seen once. Sequenced sample: central memory CD4+ T cells from blood. The V gene is TRBV18, the J gene TRBJ1-5, with D uncertain. The receptor's source is a man under 40 in good health. The DNA for the CDR3 is TGTGCCAGCTCAGATGGCAATCAGCCCCAGCATTTT. Its protein is CASSDGNQPQHF.